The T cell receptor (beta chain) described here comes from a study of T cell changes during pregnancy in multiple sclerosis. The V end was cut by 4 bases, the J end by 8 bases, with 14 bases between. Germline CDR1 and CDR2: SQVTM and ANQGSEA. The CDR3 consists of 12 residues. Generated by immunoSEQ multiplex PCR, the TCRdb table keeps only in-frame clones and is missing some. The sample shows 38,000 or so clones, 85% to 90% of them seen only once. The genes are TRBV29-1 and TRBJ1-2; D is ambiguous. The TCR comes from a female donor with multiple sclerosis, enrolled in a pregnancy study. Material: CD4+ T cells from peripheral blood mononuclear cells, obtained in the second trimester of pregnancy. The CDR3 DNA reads TGCAGCGTTGGAGGGCCCGAGAGAGGCTACACCTTC. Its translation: CSVGGPERGYTF.